Given below is one TCR beta chain in context. This sample was taken from a study of blood T cell repertoires in COVID-19. Study in general: The United States, Italy and Spain were the sources of the acute and convalescent COVID-19 samples.

Source study methods: Amplifying reference gene primers gave estimates of nucleated cell counts. Repertoires were generated with immunoSEQ multiplex PCR, while TCRdb's copy carries only in-frame clones and drops some. V and J calls and clone size follow that table, whereas D and trimming were derived from the DNA. Of 200,000 to 250,000 clones in the sample, around 90% were seen once. Study members were between roughly 18 and 90 years old and lived in some 26 US regions. The TCR originated in a woman in her forties or fifties with acute COVID-19. Input material: PBMCs or T cells enriched from blood (not recorded which).

CDR3 sequence reads: CASSLGQGEPFF. In DNA, the CDR3 is TGTGCCAGCAGCTTAGGTCAGGGGGAGCCTTTCTTT. V is TRBV7-3 and J is TRBJ1-1, with TRBD1 identical over 7 bases. Germline trimming cut 2 bases from V and 12 bases from J; bases unmatched to any gene: 6. CDR3 length: 12 amino acids. Germline V gene sequence: CDR1 SGHTA, CDR2 FQGTGA.